This T cell receptor (beta chain) was retrieved from a study of T cell repertoires in cytomegalovirus infection. Study background: Both CMV infection and a matching HLA type were indicated by public TCR beta signatures.

One entry per CDR3 protein results from TCRdb running MiXCR on the reads. The sample lists 290,000 or so distinct CDR3 sequences, about 9.1% occurring once. V lost 5 bases and J 7 bases, leaving 9 bases between the germline ends. The CDR3 covers 11 residues. This clonotype was found many times. This TCR was sampled from a human donor in good health (CMV status not recorded). Some clones in this sample may be carry-over from other donors' samples. Sequenced sample: PBMCs. The chain employs TRBV12-3 or TRBV12-4 and TRBJ2-7; D is perhaps TRBD2 (5 bases). CDR3 residues: CASSARREQYF. DNA for the CDR3: TGTGCCAGCAGTGCTCGGAGGGAGCAGTACTTC.